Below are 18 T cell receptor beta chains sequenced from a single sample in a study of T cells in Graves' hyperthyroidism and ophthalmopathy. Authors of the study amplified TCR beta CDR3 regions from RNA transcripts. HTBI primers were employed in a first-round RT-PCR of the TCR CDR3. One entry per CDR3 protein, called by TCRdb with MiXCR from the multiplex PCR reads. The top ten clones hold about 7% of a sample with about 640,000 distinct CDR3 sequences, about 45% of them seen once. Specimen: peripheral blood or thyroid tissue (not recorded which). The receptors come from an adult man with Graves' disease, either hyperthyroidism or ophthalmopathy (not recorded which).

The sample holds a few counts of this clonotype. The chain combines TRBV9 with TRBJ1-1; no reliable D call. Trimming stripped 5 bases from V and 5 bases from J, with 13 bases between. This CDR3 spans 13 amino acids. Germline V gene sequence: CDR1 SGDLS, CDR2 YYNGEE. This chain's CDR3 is CASSSDLWTEAFF. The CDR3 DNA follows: TGTGCCAGCAGTTCGGACCTGTGGACTGAAGCTTTCTTT.

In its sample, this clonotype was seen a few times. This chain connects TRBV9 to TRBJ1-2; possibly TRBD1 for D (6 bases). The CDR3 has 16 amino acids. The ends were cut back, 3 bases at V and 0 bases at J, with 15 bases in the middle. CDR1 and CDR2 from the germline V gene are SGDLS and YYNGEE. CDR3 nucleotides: TGTGCCAGCAGCGAGGGGTCAGGGGCACCTAACTATGGCTACACCTTC. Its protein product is CASSEGSGAPNYGYTF.

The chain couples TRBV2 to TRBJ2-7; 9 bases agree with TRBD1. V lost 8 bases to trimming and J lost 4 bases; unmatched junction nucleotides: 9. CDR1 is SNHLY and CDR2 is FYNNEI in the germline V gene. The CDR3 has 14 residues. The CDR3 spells CASALGQGLYEQYF. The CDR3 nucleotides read TGTGCCAGCGCCCTGGGACAGGGCCTATACGAGCAGTACTTC.

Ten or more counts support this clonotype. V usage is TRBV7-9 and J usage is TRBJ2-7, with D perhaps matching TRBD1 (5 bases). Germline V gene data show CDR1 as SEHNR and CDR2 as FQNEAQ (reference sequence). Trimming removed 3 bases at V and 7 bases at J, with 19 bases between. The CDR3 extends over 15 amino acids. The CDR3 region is CASSFSGLQGIEQYF. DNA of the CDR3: TGTGCCAGCAGCTTTTCCGGGCTCCAGGGAATTGAGCAGTACTTC.

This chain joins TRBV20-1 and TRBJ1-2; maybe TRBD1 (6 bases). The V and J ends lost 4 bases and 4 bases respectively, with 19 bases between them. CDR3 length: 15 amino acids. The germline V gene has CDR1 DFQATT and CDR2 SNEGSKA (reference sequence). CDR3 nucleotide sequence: TGCAGTGCTAATCCGGGACAAGGAATCTCCTATGGCTACACCTTC. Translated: CSANPGQGISYGYTF.

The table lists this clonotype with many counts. CDR3 bases: TGTGCCAGCAGCTTAGTATCGACAACTAGCAATCAGCCCCAGCATTTT. It encodes CASSLVSTTSNQPQHF. The rearrangement uses TRBV7-2 and TRBJ1-5; no reliable D call. The germline CDR1 and CDR2 sequences are SGHTA and FQGNSA. V shed 1 base and J shed 0 bases, with 10 bases lying between them. CDR3 length equals 16 residues.

DNA for the CDR3: TGTGCCAGCAGATGGGGGCGCGGAGATGGCTACACCTTC. Amino acid sequence: CASRWGRGDGYTF. V usage is TRBV12-3 or TRBV12-4 and J usage is TRBJ1-2, with D possibly being TRBD1 (6 bases). The CDR3 covers 13 residues. Trimming pared 6 bases from V and 6 bases from J, leaving 14 bases between.

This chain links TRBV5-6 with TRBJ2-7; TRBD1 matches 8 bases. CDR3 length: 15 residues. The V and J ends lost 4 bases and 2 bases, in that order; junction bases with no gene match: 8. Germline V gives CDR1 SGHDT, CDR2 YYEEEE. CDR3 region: CASSLTGTGPYEQYF. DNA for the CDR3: TGTGCCAGCAGCCTAACAGGGACAGGTCCCTACGAGCAGTACTTC.

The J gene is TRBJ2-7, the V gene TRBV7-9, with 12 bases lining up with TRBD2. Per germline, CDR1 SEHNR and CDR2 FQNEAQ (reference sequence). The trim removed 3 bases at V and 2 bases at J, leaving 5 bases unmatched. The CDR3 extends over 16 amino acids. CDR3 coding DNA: TGTGCCAGCAGCTTCCAGACTAGCGGGAGCCCCTACGAGCAGTACTTC. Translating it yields CASSFQTSGSPYEQYF.

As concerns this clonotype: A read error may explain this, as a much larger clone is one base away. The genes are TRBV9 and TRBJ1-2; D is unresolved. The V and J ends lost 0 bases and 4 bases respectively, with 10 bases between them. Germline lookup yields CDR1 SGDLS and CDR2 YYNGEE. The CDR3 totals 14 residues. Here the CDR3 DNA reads TGTGCCAGCAGCGTAGTGGAGGTATCCTATGGCTACACCTTC. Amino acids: CASSVVEVSYGYTF.

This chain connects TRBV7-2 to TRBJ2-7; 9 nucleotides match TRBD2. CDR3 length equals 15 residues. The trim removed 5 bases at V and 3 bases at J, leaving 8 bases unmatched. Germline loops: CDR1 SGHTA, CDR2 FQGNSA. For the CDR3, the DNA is TGTGCCAGCAGCCAAGCGGTTAGCGGGGGCTACGAGCAGTACTTC. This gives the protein CASSQAVSGGYEQYF.

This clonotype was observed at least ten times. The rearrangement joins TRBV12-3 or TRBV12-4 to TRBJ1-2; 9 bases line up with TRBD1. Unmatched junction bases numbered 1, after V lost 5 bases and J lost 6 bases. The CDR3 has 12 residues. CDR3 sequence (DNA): TGTGCCAGCAGTGACAGGGGGGATGGCTACACCTTC. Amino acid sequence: CASSDRGDGYTF.

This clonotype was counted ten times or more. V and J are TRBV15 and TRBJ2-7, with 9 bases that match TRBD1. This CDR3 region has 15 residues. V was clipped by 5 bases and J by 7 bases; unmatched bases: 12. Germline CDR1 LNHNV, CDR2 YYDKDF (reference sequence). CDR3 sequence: CATSGRWTGDKEQYF. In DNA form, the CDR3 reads TGTGCCACCAGCGGAAGGTGGACAGGGGACAAAGAGCAGTACTTC.

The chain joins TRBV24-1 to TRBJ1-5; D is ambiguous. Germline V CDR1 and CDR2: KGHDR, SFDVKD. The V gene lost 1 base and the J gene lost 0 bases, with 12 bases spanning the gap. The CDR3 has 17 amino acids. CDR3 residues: CATSDLSTKYSNQPQHF. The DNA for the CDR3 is TGTGCCACCAGTGATTTAAGCACCAAGTATAGCAATCAGCCCCAGCATTTT.

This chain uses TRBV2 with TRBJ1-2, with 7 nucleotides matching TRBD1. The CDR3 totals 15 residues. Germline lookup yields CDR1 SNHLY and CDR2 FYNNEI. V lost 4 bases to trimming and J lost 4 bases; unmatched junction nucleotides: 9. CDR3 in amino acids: CASSATTDRVYGYTF. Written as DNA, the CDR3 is TGTGCCAGCAGTGCCACCACCGACAGGGTCTATGGCTACACCTTC.

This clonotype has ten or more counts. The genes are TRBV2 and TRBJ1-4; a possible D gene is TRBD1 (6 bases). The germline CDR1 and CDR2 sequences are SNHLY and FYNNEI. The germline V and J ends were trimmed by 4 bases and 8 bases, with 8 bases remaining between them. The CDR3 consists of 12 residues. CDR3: CASSVTGEKLFF. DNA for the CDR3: TGTGCCAGCAGTGTCACAGGGGAAAAACTGTTTTTT.

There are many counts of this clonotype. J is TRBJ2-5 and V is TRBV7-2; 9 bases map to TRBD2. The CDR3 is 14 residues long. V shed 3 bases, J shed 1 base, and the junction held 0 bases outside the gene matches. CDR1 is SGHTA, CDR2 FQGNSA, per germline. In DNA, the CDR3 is TGTGCCAGCAGCTTTAGCGGGGGCCAAGAGACCCAGTACTTC. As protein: CASSFSGGQETQYF.

In nucleotides, the CDR3 is TGTGCCAGCAGCCAAGCAGGGGATGTTGCAACTAATGAAAAACTGTTTTTT. Its protein is CASSQAGDVATNEKLFF. V gene TRBV2 combines with J gene TRBJ1-4; D might be TRBD1 (6 bases). V dropped 6 bases and J dropped 0 bases, with 17 bases sitting between them. Germline V gene data show CDR1 as SNHLY and CDR2 as FYNNEI. This CDR3 is built from 17 residues. The full variable domain, in which reference TRBV2 and TRBJ1-4 provide the parts outside the CDR3, is EPEVTQTPSHQVTQMGQEVILRCVPISNHLYFYWYRQILGQKVEFLVSFYNNEISEKSEIFDDQFSVERPDGSNFTLKIRSTKLEDSAMYFCASSQAGDVATNEKLFFGSGTQLSVL.